Listed below are T cell receptor beta chains from one sample, sequenced in a study of post-analysis software for immune sequencing data. MiXCR, applied by TCRdb to the PCR reads, yields one record per CDR3 protein. The repertoire holds around 500,000 distinct CDR3 sequences, with under 40% as singletons. The specimen sequenced was blood. The receptors were sampled from a girl aged 2-17 years with multiple sclerosis. Both conserved end residues are part of each CDR3. Each record gives: D gene, V gene, J gene, clone size, CDR3 length, CDR3 DNA, CDR3 protein. D genes are given only for firm matches. Only some rows state a clone size, as once, few, many or a class for expanded clones.

D: TRBD1; V: TRBV20-1; J: TRBJ1-1; size: -; length: 13; DNA: TGCAGTGCTAGGGGGACAGGGGCTATGAAAGCTTTCTTT; CDR3: CSARGTGAMKAFF
D: -; V: TRBV20-1; J: TRBJ2-3; size: once; length: 15; DNA: TGCAGTGCCCCCGAGCGGCAGGGGCACACAGATACGCAGTATTTT; CDR3: CSAPERQGHTDTQYF
D: TRBD1; V: TRBV6-1; J: TRBJ1-2; size: few; length: 16; DNA: TGTGCCAGCAGTCTTACCGGGACAGGCACCAATTTTGGCTACACCTTC; CDR3: CASSLTGTGTNFGYTF
D: -; V: TRBV11-2; J: TRBJ2-7; size: -; length: 17; DNA: TGTGCCAGCAGCTTAGCTAAGGATCCGCCGACCCCAGCGGGCCAGTACTTC; CDR3: CASSLAKDPPTPAGQYF
D: TRBD1; V: TRBV5-1; J: TRBJ2-4; size: -; length: 14; DNA: TGCGCCAGCAGCTCCGGGACAGGGGATGACATTCAGTACTTC; CDR3: CASSSGTGDDIQYF
D: -; V: TRBV4-1; J: TRBJ2-1; size: -; length: 15; DNA: TGCGCCAGCAGTGCCCGGGCGGAGGTCTACAATGAGCAGTTCTTC; CDR3: CASSARAEVYNEQFF
D: TRBD1; V: TRBV6-5; J: TRBJ1-6; size: -; length: 15; DNA: TGTGCCAGCAGTTACTCGACAGGGAATAATTCACCCCTCCACTTT; CDR3: CASSYSTGNNSPLHF
D: -; V: TRBV7-3; J: TRBJ2-5; size: few; length: 16; DNA: TGTGCCAGCAGCCCAGGCTGGGGACAAAACCAAGAGACCCAGTACTTC; CDR3: CASSPGWGQNQETQYF
D: -; V: TRBV9; J: TRBJ1-6; size: -; length: 14; DNA: TGTGCCAGCAGCGTAGTCGCCTATAATTCACCCCTCCACTTT; CDR3: CASSVVAYNSPLHF
D: TRBD1; V: TRBV5-1; J: TRBJ2-5; size: few; length: 15; DNA: TGCGCCAGCAGCTTGGGGGGACAGTTCCAAGAGACCCAGTACTTC; CDR3: CASSLGGQFQETQYF
D: TRBD1; V: TRBV20-1; J: TRBJ1-2; size: few; length: 15; DNA: TGCAGTGCTAGCAAACCGACAGGGGCGGGCTATGGCTACACCTTC; CDR3: CSASKPTGAGYGYTF
D: -; V: TRBV29-1; J: TRBJ2-2; size: few; length: 12; DNA: TGCAGCGTTCGGACCAACACCGGGGAGCTGTTTTTT; CDR3: CSVRTNTGELFF
D: TRBD2; V: TRBV11-1; J: TRBJ2-7; size: -; length: 16; DNA: TGTGCCAGCAGCTTACGAATGGGACTAGCAAACTACGAGCAGTACTTC; CDR3: CASSLRMGLANYEQYF
D: -; V: TRBV6-6; J: TRBJ1-2; size: few; length: 13; DNA: TGTGCCAGCGCCCCGAACCTTAACTATGGCTACACCTTC; CDR3: CASAPNLNYGYTF
D: TRBD1; V: TRBV6-1; J: TRBJ2-1; size: -; length: 17; DNA: TGTGTCAGCAGGGACAGGGGGCTAAGGAGCTCCTACAATGAGCAGTTCTTC; CDR3: CVSRDRGLRSSYNEQFF
D: -; V: TRBV29-1; J: TRBJ1-1; size: few; length: 14; DNA: TGCAGCGTCCTCATCAGGGATAGGAACACTGAAGCTTTCTTT; CDR3: CSVLIRDRNTEAFF
D: -; V: TRBV7-2; J: TRBJ2-3; size: -; length: 14; DNA: TGTGTCAGCAGCCCCTCCTCCGGGGCGGGTGCGCAGTATTTT; CDR3: CVSSPSSGAGAQYF
D: -; V: TRBV29-1; J: TRBJ1-1; size: -; length: 10; DNA: TGCAGCGTTGTCCGGGCTGAAGCTTTCTTT; CDR3: CSVVRAEAFF
D: TRBD1; V: TRBV6-1; J: TRBJ2-2; size: -; length: 14; DNA: TGTGCCAGCAGCTCGGACAGGGGGCTCGGGGAGCTGTTTTTT; CDR3: CASSSDRGLGELFF
D: TRBD1; V: TRBV4-1; J: TRBJ1-4; size: many; length: 15; DNA: TGCGCCAGCAGCCCTAGAGGGGGCGCAGGAGAAAAACTGTTTTTT; CDR3: CASSPRGGAGEKLFF